Shown below are 7 T cell receptor beta chains from a single sample sequenced in a study of technical replicates of blood from a few donors. The repertoire was sequenced with immunoSEQ multiplex PCR; TCRdb's copy has only in-frame clones and lacks some. This table holds around 76,000 clones, 90% to 95% found once. The sample comprised T cells isolated from PBMCs. The receptors here all came from a human donor in good health.

V is TRBV5-4 and J is TRBJ2-2; TRBD2 matches 9 bases. The CDR3 has 16 residues. CDR1 SGHNT and CDR2 YYREEE come from the germline V gene (reference sequence). J gave up 1 base and V 3 bases, and 4 bases lay outside the gene matches. The CDR3 is CASSSRLAENTGELFF. The CDR3 nucleotides read TGTGCCAGCAGCTCGAGACTAGCGGAGAACACCGGGGAGCTGTTTTTT.

This clone is a singleton in its sample. This chain links TRBV6-1 with TRBJ1-5; 8 bases are a match to TRBD1. The CDR3 covers 14 residues. The V and J ends lost 6 bases and 7 bases, in that order; junction bases with no gene match: 8. In germline, CDR1 is MNHNS, CDR2 SASEGT. CDR3 region: CASRSMTGAQPQHF. CDR3 nucleotide sequence: TGTGCCAGCAGATCTATGACAGGGGCCCAGCCCCAGCATTTT.

About this clone: One junction end does not reproduce the germline sequence, and a read error may be involved. The rearrangement links TRBV2 to TRBJ1-1, with 9 bases aligning to TRBD1. Per the germline V gene, CDR1 is SNHLY and CDR2 is FYNNEI. The CDR3 contains 13 residues. CDR3 DNA: TGTGCCAGCACCGGGACAGGGAACGCTGAAGCTTTCTTT. Its protein product is CASTGTGNAEAFF.

The rearrangement uses TRBV4-1 and TRBJ2-1; 9 positions match TRBD2. The CDR3 extends over 16 amino acids. Trimming at V came to 3 bases and at J to 4 bases, leaving 7 bases not matched to a gene. Germline V gene sequence: CDR1 MGHRA, CDR2 YSYEKL. This CDR3 reads CASSQRSAGGYNEQFF. In nucleotides, the CDR3 is TGCGCCAGCAGCCAGCGCTCCGCGGGGGGGTACAATGAGCAGTTCTTC.

CDR3 sequence (DNA): TGTGCCAGCAGCGTAGTAGCGGGAGGGAACACCGGGGAGCTGTTTTTT. Its translation is CASSVVAGGNTGELFF. This chain uses TRBV9 with TRBJ2-2; 10 nucleotides line up with TRBD2. The CDR3 runs to 16 residues. Germline CDR1 SGDLS, CDR2 YYNGEE. The V and J ends lost 0 bases and 1 base, in that order; junction bases with no gene match: 0. Supplemented by reference TRBV9 and TRBJ2-2, the full variable domain reads DSGVTQTPKHLITATGQRVTLRCSPRSGDLSVYWYQQSLDQGLQFLIQYYNGEERAKGNILERFSAQQFPDLHSELNLSSLELGDSALYFCASSVVAGGNTGELFFGEGSRLTVL.

The rearrangement uses TRBV15 and TRBJ1-5, with D uncertain. CDR1 and CDR2 from the germline V gene are LNHNV and YYDKDF (reference sequence). This CDR3 is built from 13 residues. V lost 0 bases, J lost 6 bases, and 6 bases lay in between. The CDR3 reads CATSRDRSQPQHF. The CDR3 bases are TGTGCCACCAGCAGAGATCGGAGTCAGCCCCAGCATTTT.

J is TRBJ2-5 and V is TRBV27; 9 bases line up with TRBD1. The CDR3 has 13 residues. V gave up 11 bases and J gave up 3 bases; unmatched junction bases: 7. Germline CDR1 is MNHEY and CDR2 is SMNVEV (reference sequence). CDR3 DNA sequence: TGTGCCTCTGGACAGGGGTTCAAAGAGACCCAGTACTTC. It specifies CASGQGFKETQYF.